This T cell receptor (beta chain) was sequenced for a study of blood T cell repertoires in COVID-19. About the research overall: Sites in the United States, Italy and Spain provided acute and convalescent COVID-19 samples. The cDNA or gDNA used as material had been derived from T cells, B-cell-depleted T cells, or PBMCs.

The CDR3 is 14 residues long. After removal of 3 bases from V and 2 bases from J, the junction contained 5 bases not matched to a gene. From germline, CDR1 is GTSNPN and CDR2 SVGIG (reference sequence). Original analysis: It was from reference gene primer amplification that nucleated cell counts were estimated. TCRdb's copy holds only in-frame clones and misses some; the assay was immunoSEQ multiplex PCR. That table gives V, J and clone size, and the DNA gave D and trimming. The table lists 40,000 to 45,000 clones, around 93% of them singletons. The sample comprised peripheral blood. This sequence was found in a human donor in a cohort sampled during active COVID-19. The chain employs TRBV30 and TRBJ2-3, with TRBD1 identical over 7 bases. This CDR3 reads CAWSHRGITDTQYF. The CDR3 DNA is TGTGCCTGGAGCCACAGGGGAATCACAGATACGCAGTATTTT. Full variable domain (missing parts from reference TRBV30 and TRBJ2-3): SQTIHQWPATLVQPVGSPLSLECTVEGTSNPNLYWYRQAAGRGLQLLFYSVGIGQISSEVPQNLSASRPQDRQFILSSKKLLLSDSGFYLCAWSHRGITDTQYFGPGTRLTVL.